The clone carrying this TCR beta chain has ten or more counts. This sample stems from a study of CD8+CD57+ T cells in acquired aplastic anemia. CDR3 and TCR beta VDJ profiling relied on a genomic DNA template. In TCRdb, the reads were re-called with MiXCR into one record per CDR3 protein. Of over 150,000 distinct CDR3 sequences in the sample, just over 50% were seen once. The germline V gene has CDR1 SGHNT and CDR2 YYREEE (reference sequence). This CDR3 comprises 15 residues. Trimming took 2 bases from V and 5 from J; bases not matched to a gene: 5. Patients chosen for sequencing had shown CD8+CD57+ cell expansion by flow cytometry.

The source is a human donor with aplastic anemia. The chain combines TRBV5-4 with TRBJ2-1, with 9 positions matching TRBD1. Sequenced input: sorted CD4+, CD8+, or CD8+CD57+ T cells (not recorded which) from PBMCs. The CDR3 here is CASSFGQGTDNEQFF. The CDR3 bases are TGTGCCAGCAGCTTTGGACAGGGGACGGACAATGAGCAGTTCTTC.